This TCR beta chain originates from a study of early T cells in non-severe SARS-CoV-2 infection. TCRdb re-called the 5' RACE reads through MiXCR, storing one row per CDR3 protein. The sample includes approximately 45,000 distinct CDR3 sequences, 9.5% to 13% seen only once; the top ten take 9.7%. CDR1 and CDR2 from the germline V gene are SGHTA and FQGTGA. The CDR3 extends over 13 amino acids. V was pared by 1 base and J by 3 bases, with 4 bases between. This chain links TRBV7-3 with TRBJ2-1; D is unresolved. This receptor was obtained from an adult who was a healthcare worker with PCR-confirmed SARS-CoV-2 infection or an uninfected control (not recorded which). The sequenced sample consisted of whole blood. CDR3 nucleotide sequence: TGTGCCAGCAGCTTAATAGGCTACAATGAGCAGTTCTTC. Amino acid sequence: CASSLIGYNEQFF.